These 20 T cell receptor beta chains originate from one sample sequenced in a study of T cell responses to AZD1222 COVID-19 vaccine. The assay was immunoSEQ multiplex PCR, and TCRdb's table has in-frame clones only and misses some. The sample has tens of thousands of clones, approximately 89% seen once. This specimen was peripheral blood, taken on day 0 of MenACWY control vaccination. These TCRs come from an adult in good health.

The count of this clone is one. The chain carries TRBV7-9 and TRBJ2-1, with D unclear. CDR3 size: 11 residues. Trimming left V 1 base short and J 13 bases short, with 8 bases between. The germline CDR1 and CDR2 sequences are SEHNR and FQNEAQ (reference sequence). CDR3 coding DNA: TGTGCCAGCAGCTTAGGAGTCATTCAGTTCTTC. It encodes CASSLGVIQFF.

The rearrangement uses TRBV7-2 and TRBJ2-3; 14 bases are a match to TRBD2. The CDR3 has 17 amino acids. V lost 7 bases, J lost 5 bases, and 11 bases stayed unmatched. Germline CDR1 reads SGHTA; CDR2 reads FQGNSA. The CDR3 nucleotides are TGTGCCAGCACCTGGGGGACTAGCGGGGGAGTGGGAGATACGCAGTATTTT. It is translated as CASTWGTSGGVGDTQYF.

In DNA form, the CDR3 reads TGTGCCAGCAGTTCAGGAAGAATGGCCTACGAGCAGTACTTC. Its protein is CASSSGRMAYEQYF. The gene calls are TRBV27 and TRBJ2-7, with no clear D. V lost 4 bases and J 2 bases, leaving 12 bases between the germline ends. This CDR3 is built from 14 residues. Germline-derived CDR1 and CDR2 are MNHEY and SMNVEV (reference sequence).

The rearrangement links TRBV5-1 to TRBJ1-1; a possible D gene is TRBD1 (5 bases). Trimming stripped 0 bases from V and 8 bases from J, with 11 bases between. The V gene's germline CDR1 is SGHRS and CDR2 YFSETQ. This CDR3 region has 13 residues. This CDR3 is CASSLALGREAFF. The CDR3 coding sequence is TGCGCCAGCAGCTTGGCCTTGGGACGGGAAGCTTTCTTT. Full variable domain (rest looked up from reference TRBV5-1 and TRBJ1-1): KAGVTQTPRYLIKTRGQQVTLSCSPISGHRSVSWYQQTPGQGLQFLFEYFSETQRNKGNFPGRFSGRQFSNSRSEMNVSTLELGDSALYLCASSLALGREAFFGQGTRLTVV.

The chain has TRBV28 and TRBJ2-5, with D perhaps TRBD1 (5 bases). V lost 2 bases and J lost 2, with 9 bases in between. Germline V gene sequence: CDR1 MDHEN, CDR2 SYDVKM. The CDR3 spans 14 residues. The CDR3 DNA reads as TGTGCCAGCAGTTTACCAGGGAATCAAGAGACCCAGTACTTC. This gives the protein CASSLPGNQETQYF.

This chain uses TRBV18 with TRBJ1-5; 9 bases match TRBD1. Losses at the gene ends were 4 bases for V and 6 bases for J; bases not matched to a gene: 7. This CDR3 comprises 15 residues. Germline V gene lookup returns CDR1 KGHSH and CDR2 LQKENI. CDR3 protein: CASSQLQGAGQPQHF. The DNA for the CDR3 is TGTGCCAGCTCACAACTACAGGGGGCGGGTCAGCCCCAGCATTTT.

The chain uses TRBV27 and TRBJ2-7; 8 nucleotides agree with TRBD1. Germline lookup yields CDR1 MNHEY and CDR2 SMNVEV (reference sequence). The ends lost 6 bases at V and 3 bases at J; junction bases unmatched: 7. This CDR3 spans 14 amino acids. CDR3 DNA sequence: TGTGCCAGCAGCAAGGACAGGGCTAACTACGAGCAGTACTTC. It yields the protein CASSKDRANYEQYF.

CDR3: CASSLQGTDTQYF. The CDR3 region has the DNA TGTGCCAGCAGTTTACAGGGAACAGATACGCAGTATTTT. This sequence joins TRBV12-3 or TRBV12-4 and TRBJ2-3; tentative D call: TRBD1 (5 bases). Trimming stripped 2 bases from V and 3 bases from J, with 6 bases between. The CDR3 is 13 amino acids.

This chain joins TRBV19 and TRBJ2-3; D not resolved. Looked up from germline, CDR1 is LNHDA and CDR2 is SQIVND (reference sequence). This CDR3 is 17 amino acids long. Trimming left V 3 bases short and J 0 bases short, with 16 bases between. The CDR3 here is CASSIGLDLGSTDTQYF. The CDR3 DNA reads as TGTGCCAGTAGTATCGGCCTCGACCTGGGAAGCACAGATACGCAGTATTTT.

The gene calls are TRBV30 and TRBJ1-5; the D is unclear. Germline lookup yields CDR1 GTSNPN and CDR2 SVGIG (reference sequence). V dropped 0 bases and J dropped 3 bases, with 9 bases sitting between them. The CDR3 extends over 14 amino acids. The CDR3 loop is CAWSVRGINQPQHF. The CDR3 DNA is TGTGCCTGGAGTGTACGAGGAATCAATCAGCCCCAGCATTTT.

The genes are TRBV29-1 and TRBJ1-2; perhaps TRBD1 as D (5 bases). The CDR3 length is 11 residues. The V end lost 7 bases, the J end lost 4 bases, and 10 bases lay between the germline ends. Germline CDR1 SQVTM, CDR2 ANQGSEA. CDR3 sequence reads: CSGGDSYGYTF. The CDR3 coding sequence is TGCAGCGGCGGCGACAGCTATGGCTACACCTTC.

CDR3: CSADYGYTF. CDR3 sequence (DNA): TGCAGTGCAGACTATGGCTACACCTTC. V and J are TRBV20-1 and TRBJ1-2; unclear D gene. CDR3 length equals 9 residues. Germline V gene lookup returns CDR1 DFQATT and CDR2 SNEGSKA (reference sequence). Trimming left V 6 bases short and J 3 bases short, with 2 bases between.

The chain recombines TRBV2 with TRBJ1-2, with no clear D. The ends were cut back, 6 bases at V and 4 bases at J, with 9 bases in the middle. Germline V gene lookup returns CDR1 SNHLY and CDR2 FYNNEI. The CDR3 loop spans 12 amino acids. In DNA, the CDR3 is TGTGCCAGCAGAAAGGTATTCTATGGCTACACCTTC. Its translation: CASRKVFYGYTF.

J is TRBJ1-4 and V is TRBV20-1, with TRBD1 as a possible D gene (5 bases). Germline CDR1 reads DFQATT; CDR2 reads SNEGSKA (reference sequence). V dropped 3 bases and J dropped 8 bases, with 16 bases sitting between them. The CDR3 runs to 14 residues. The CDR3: CSASIGGDVEKLFF. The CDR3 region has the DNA TGCAGTGCTAGTATAGGAGGGGATGTGGAAAAACTGTTTTTT.

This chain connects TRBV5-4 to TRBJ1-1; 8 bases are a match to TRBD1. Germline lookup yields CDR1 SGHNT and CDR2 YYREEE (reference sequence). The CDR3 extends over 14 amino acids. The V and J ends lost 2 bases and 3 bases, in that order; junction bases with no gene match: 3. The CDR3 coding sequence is TGTGCCAGCAGCTTTGACAGGGGATACACTGAAGCTTTCTTT. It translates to CASSFDRGYTEAFF.

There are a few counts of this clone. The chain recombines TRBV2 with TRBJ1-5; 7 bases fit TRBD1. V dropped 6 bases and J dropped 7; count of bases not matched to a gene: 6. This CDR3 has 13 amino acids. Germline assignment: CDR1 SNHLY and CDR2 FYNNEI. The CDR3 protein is CASSDTGEQPQHF. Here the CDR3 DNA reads TGTGCCAGCAGCGACACAGGGGAGCAGCCCCAGCATTTT.

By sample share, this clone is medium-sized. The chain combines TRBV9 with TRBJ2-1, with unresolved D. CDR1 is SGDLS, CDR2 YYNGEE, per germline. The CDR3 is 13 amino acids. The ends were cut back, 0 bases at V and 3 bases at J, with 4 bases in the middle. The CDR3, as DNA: TGTGCCAGCAGCGTAGAAGTCTACAATGAGCAGTTCTTC. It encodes CASSVEVYNEQFF.

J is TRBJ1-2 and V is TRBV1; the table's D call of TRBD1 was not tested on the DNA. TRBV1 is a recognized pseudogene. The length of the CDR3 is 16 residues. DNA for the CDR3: TGCACCAGCAGCCACTCCGGGACACTAACTAACTATGGCTACACCTTC. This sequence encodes CTSSHSGTLTNYGYTF.

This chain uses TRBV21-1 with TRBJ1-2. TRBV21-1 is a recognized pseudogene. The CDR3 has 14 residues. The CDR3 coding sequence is TGTGCCAGCAGCAAATCGCGAGGGGTAGCGGGCTACACCTTC. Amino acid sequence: CASSKSRGVAGYTF.

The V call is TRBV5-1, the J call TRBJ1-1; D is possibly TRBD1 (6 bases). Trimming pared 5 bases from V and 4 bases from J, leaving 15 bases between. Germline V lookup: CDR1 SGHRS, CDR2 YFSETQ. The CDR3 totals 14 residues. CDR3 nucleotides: TGCGCCAGCAGATTGAACAGGGCGGGCACTGAAGCTTTCTTT. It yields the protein CASRLNRAGTEAFF. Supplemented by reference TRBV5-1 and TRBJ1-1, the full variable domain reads KAGVTQTPRYLIKTRGQQVTLSCSPISGHRSVSWYQQTPGQGLQFLFEYFSETQRNKGNFPGRFSGRQFSNSRSEMNVSTLELGDSALYLCASRLNRAGTEAFFGQGTRLTVV.